This T cell receptor (beta chain) comes out of a study of low-dose radiotherapy and immunotherapy resistance in tumors. Described time point: after trial treatment. The treatment denotes: LDRT plus nivolumab, ipilimumab, low-dose cyclophosphamide and aspirin (RACIN trial). Covering alpha and beta chains, TRAV- and TRBV-specific primers were used for the first-strand cDNA. TCRs underwent around 18 PCR cycles of amplification with a constant-region primer and V-primer adapter. TCRdb reanalysed the reads using MiXCR and keeps one entry per CDR3 protein. The sample records tens of thousands of distinct CDR3 sequences, 20% to 25% being singletons. This clonotype was seen many times. The CDR3 contains 15 residues. Germline V gives CDR1 SEHNR, CDR2 FQNEAQ (reference sequence). The germline V and J ends were trimmed by 5 bases and 10 bases, with 18 bases remaining between them.

The source of this sequence is a female donor with ovarian cancer. This chain links TRBV7-9 with TRBJ1-6, with TRBD1 as a possible D gene (6 bases). The specimen comprised PBMCs, sampled after low-dose radiotherapy plus immunotherapy. The CDR3 spells CASSPRGAPESPLHF. In DNA, the CDR3 is TGTGCCAGCAGCCCCCGGGGGGCACCAGAGTCACCCCTCCACTTT.